This T cell receptor beta chain is from a study of shared clonotypes between healthy human individuals. Overall study: The study enrolled a couple of women and three men aged 18 to 49. Each donor's CD4 naive and CD4 memory cells filled three plates apiece, CD8 naive two, and CD8 memory one. Study observations and caveats: Large sequencing depth failed to make sorted-subset sequencing complete, rarefaction showed. Shared clonotypes across all four donors exceeded non-shared ones in generation probability.

Turning to this clone: Its antigen is unidentified.

The protocol was immunoSEQ multiplex PCR, while the TCRdb copy is restricted to in-frame clones and leaves out a portion. The sample includes 2 million to 2.5 million clones, 85% to 95% of them seen just once. This clonotype was sampled from a young man in good health. Some clones in this sample may be carry-over from other donors' samples. Sample: naive CD4+ T cells from PBMCs. Stated subset: CD45RA+ positively selected.

CDR3 nucleotides: TGTGCCAGCAGCTTGGCAGGGGCTGGGGAAAAACTGTTTTTT. Amino acid sequence: CASSLAGAGEKLFF. This chain links TRBV5-6 with TRBJ1-4, with D perhaps matching TRBD1 (6 bases). Trimming removed 0 bases at V and 8 bases at J, with 11 bases between. The CDR3 has 14 residues. The germline CDR1 and CDR2 sequences are SGHDT and YYEEEE.